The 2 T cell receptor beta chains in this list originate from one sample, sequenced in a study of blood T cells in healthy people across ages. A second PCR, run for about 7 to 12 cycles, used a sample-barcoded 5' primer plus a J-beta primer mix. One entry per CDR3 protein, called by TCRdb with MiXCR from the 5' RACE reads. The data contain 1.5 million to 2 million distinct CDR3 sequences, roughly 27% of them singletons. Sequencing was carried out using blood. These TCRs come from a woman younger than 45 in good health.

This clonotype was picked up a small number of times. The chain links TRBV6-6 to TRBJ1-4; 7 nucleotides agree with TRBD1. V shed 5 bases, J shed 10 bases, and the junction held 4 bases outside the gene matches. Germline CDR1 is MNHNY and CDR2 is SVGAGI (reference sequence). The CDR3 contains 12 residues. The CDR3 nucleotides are TGTGCCAGCAGTACGCAGGGGGTAAAACTGTTTTTT. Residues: CASSTQGVKLFF.

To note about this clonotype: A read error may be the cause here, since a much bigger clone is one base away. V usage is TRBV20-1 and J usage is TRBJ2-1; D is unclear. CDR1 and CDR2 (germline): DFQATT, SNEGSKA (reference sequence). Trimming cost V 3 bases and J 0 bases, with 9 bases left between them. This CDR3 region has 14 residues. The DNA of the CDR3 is TGCAGTGCTAGGTCCCGGCGCTCCTACAATGAGCAGTTCTTC. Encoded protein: CSARSRRSYNEQFF.